The subject of this entry is one TCR beta chain. Its antigen remains undetermined. The record has no base qualities; no much larger clone is one base away. TCR libraries were constructed from 350 to 400 ng RNA using the Immunoverse kit, and molecular barcoded adaptors covering alpha/delta and beta/gamma chains were employed. TCR library preparation was performed with the same RNA that was used for transcriptome sequencing. Sequencing of TCR libraries was carried out on an Illumina HiSeq 4000 with 2 x 150 cycles. The original pipeline was this. MiXCR aligned TCR reads to human V, D, J and C references and assembled the aligned reads into CDR3 clonotypes, with quality filtering and error correction included. The tcR package in R was used to analyze clonotype counts and gene usage diversity. For inspection of raw mapping reads, RNA-seq reads were mapped by STAR aligner version 2.5.3a onto GRCh37 of the human genome. To test how sequencing depth affects detected clonotypes, IR-seq fastq files were randomly downsampled with Seqtk 1.3. In TCRdb, the public reads were trimmed at Q25 with fastp and aligned with MiXCR, with productive beta chains retained. Here each entry gathers all rows of one CDR3 protein and keeps the most common genes and DNA. TCRdb, not the authors, supplied the V and J calls. For this sample there are around 30,000 distinct CDR3 sequences; about 18% appear just once. 16% of the sample rests with the top ten.

Reading the germline V gene gives CDR1 ENHRY and CDR2 SYGVKD. The cysteine opens and the phenylalanine closes a CDR3 of 14 amino acids. Only the CDR3 part of the read is kept: 42 bases, read in frame from the first base. V is pruned by 6 bases and J by 3 bases, leaving 3 bases of the junction without a gene match. The data were obtained in a study of read filtering for tumor transcriptome and immune sequencing (dated by TCRdb to 2018 to 2021). As for the study more broadly: The cohort consisted of 17 to 20 male and 14 female patients, with a mean age of around 60 years and an age range of roughly 45 to 80. Under revised international staging, about eight patients fell into R-ISS I, about 17 into R-ISS II and six or seven into R-ISS III. After DNase treatment, whole-transcriptome libraries were prepared with the TruSeq RNA Access Library Prep Kit. Per sample, about 3.5 to 11 million TCR-region mapped reads were obtained with IR-seq, compared with only about 80 to 1273 with RNA-seq. The study compared TCR repertoires from targeted immune repertoire sequencing and bulk whole-transcriptome sequencing run on the same bone marrow samples. As a main aim, a read-filtering strategy for immune repertoire data was addressed, with the specific question being whether clonotypes supported by a single read should be removed. The investigation overall reported the following: Compared with RNA-seq, IR-seq captured clonotypes at much greater depth and more reliably, and a smaller IR-seq throughput was enough to identify most of the shared clonotypes. The sorted CD138-negative fraction was a mixed bone marrow immune population, not purified T cells. When single-read clonotypes were removed, the proportions of shared clonotypes in IR-seq and RNA-seq correlated more strongly. Single-read clonotypes made up roughly 81% of clonotypes but about 3.2% of total reads in IR-seq, and roughly 75% of clonotypes and approximately 45% of reads in RNA-seq.

Every patient had bone marrow sampled at the time of active disease. Bone marrow mononuclear cells were isolated by Ficoll-Hypaque density gradient centrifugation. Myeloma plasma cells were removed and CD138-negative cells were collected by negative selection after labeling with CD138 magnetic microbeads on a MACS separator. Purity of the isolated cells was checked by flow cytometry on an Attune NxT using CD138 antibodies. Total RNA was extracted with TRIzol reagent and quantified with a NanoDrop spectrophotometer. For each patient, the CD138-negative bone marrow sample underwent paired RNA-seq and IR-seq.

The chain joins TRBV10-3 to TRBJ2-1, with 9 junctional bases fitting TRBD2. The sample taken for sequencing was a population of CD138-negative cells sorted from bone marrow. The cell subset or site label here, explained by the study, means: bone marrow mononuclear cells depleted of CD138+ plasma/myeloma cells by negative magnetic selection. This receptor was taken from a donor older than 35 with multiple myeloma. The CDR3 amino acid sequence is: CAIRKAGGYNEQFF. The DNA reads as follows: TGTGCCATCAGGAAAGCGGGGGGCTACAATGAGCAGTTCTTC.